This is a list of T cell receptor beta chains from one sample in a study of T cell responses to AZD1222 COVID-19 vaccine. The table came from immunoSEQ multiplex PCR; TCRdb's copy has only in-frame clones and leaves some out. The sample lists about 92,000 clones, roughly 88% occurring once. The sequenced sample was peripheral blood, obtained on day 0 of AZD1222 vaccination. The receptors were sampled from an adult in good health. Each CDR3 is given with its conserved first and last residue. The D gene is left open where the match is weak. Clone size is not always given. Where it is, it says once, few, many or a class for expanded clones.

V gene	J gene	D gene	clone size	CDR3 protein	CDR3 DNA
TRBV9	TRBJ2-2	TRBD1	NA	CASSFRTGTGTGELFF	TGTGCCAGCAGCTTCCGGACAGGGACGGGTACCGGGGAGCTGTTTTTT
TRBV5-6	TRBJ1-1	NA	NA	CASSLGWNTEAFF	TGTGCCAGCAGCTTAGGGTGGAACACTGAAGCTTTCTTT
TRBV6-5	TRBJ1-6	NA	NA	CASSYSGSNNSPLHF	TGTGCCAGCAGTTACTCGGGGAGCAATAATTCACCCCTCCACTTT
TRBV19	TRBJ1-1	TRBD1	NA	CASSIYGTGLAEAFF	TGTGCCAGTAGTATTTATGGGACAGGGCTCGCTGAAGCTTTCTTT
TRBV7-9	TRBJ1-5	TRBD1	NA	CASRGTGGGPQHF	TGTGCCAGCAGAGGGACAGGGGGCGGACCCCAGCATTTT
TRBV7-2	TRBJ1-2	NA	NA	CASSLALGGGYGYTF	TGTGCCAGCAGCTTGGCCCTTGGGGGCGGCTATGGCTACACCTTC
TRBV6-2/TRBV6-3	TRBJ2-7	NA	NA	CASIPEGGPLYEQYF	TGTGCCAGCATCCCCGAAGGGGGACCCCTCTACGAGCAGTACTTC
TRBV24-1	TRBJ1-2	NA	few	CATSDRTAYNGYTF	TGTGCCACCAGTGATAGGACCGCGTACAATGGCTACACCTTC
TRBV5-4	TRBJ1-2	TRBD1	NA	CASSLRSTGGVDGYTF	TGTGCCAGCAGCTTAAGATCTACAGGGGGGGTGGATGGCTACACCTTC
TRBV4-1	TRBJ1-6	TRBD1	large	CASSQLGQTTFNSPLHF	TGCGCCAGCAGCCAATTGGGACAGACCACCTTTAATTCACCCCTCCACTTT
TRBV4-1	TRBJ2-7	TRBD1	NA	CASSQPGQGAYEQYF	TGCGCCAGCAGCCAGCCGGGACAGGGGGCGTACGAGCAGTACTTC
TRBV7-9	TRBJ1-2	NA	NA	CASSLEPWQAPGYTF	TGTGCCAGCAGCTTAGAGCCCTGGCAGGCGCCTGGCTACACCTTC
TRBV7-9	TRBJ2-5	TRBD2	NA	CASSVRRLAGAQETQYF	TGTGCCAGCAGCGTAAGAAGACTAGCGGGGGCTCAAGAGACCCAGTACTTC
TRBV7-2	TRBJ2-1	TRBD2	NA	CASSLDRLAGGSEQFF	TGTGCCAGCAGCTTAGATCGACTAGCGGGGGGGTCTGAGCAGTTCTTC
TRBV28	TRBJ1-1	NA	NA	CATSERGTEAFF	TGTGCCACCTCGGAGAGGGGCACTGAAGCTTTCTTT
TRBV2	TRBJ1-2	NA	NA	CASQGRGYTF	TGTGCCAGCCAGGGGCGCGGCTACACCTTC
TRBV18	TRBJ1-1	NA	NA	CASSPRGLTEAFF	TGTGCCAGCTCACCCCGGGGGCTCACTGAAGCTTTCTTT
TRBV1	TRBJ2-5	NA	NA	CTSTKWTGGQETQYF	TGCACCAGCACCAAGTGGACAGGGGGACAAGAGACCCAGTACTTC
TRBV6-5	TRBJ2-5	TRBD1	NA	CASSRGQGWETQYF	TGTGCCAGCAGCCGTGGACAGGGGTGGGAGACCCAGTACTTC
TRBV6-1	TRBJ1-1	NA	NA	CASTNVQENTEAFF	TGTGCCAGCACCAACGTGCAGGAGAACACTGAAGCTTTCTTT
TRBV7-2	TRBJ2-1	NA	NA	CASSFFGGYNEQFF	TGTGCCAGCAGCTTTTTTGGCGGCTACAATGAGCAGTTCTTC
TRBV3-1/TRBV3-2	TRBJ1-2	NA	NA	CASSQGAGPSLYGYTF	TGTGCCAGCAGCCAAGGAGCAGGGCCCTCCCTCTATGGCTACACCTTC
TRBV5-1	TRBJ2-7	NA	NA	CASSLGQRGYHEQYF	TGCGCCAGCAGCTTGGGACAGAGGGGCTACCACGAGCAGTACTTC
TRBV6-4	TRBJ2-3	NA	NA	CASSLRGGDTQYF	TGTGCCAGCAGTTTACGGGGTGGGGATACGCAGTATTTT
TRBV29-1	TRBJ1-5	NA	NA	CSVLEGGHYSNQPQHF	TGCAGCGTCCTCGAAGGGGGGCATTATAGCAATCAGCCCCAGCATTTT
TRBV7-9	TRBJ1-1	NA	NA	CASSLETGAGRLAAFF	TGTGCCAGCAGCTTAGAGACGGGGGCGGGCCGTCTTGCCGCTTTCTTT
TRBV10-3	TRBJ1-1	TRBD1	NA	CAISDLDRGNTEAFF	TGTGCCATCAGTGACCTAGACAGGGGGAACACTGAAGCTTTCTTT
TRBV15	TRBJ1-5	NA	NA	CATSRGGYQPQHF	TGTGCCACCAGCAGAGGCGGCTATCAGCCCCAGCATTTT
TRBV4-1	TRBJ2-1	TRBD2	NA	CASSQPSKGLAGGNEQFF	TGCGCCAGCAGCCAACCGTCCAAAGGGCTAGCGGGGGGGAATGAGCAGTTCTTC
TRBV6-5	TRBJ2-7	TRBD1	NA	CASSYGQGLYEQYF	TGTGCCAGCAGTTACGGACAGGGGCTCTACGAGCAGTACTTC
TRBV27	TRBJ2-7	NA	NA	CASRDATSYEQYF	TGTGCCAGCAGGGACGCCACCTCCTACGAGCAGTACTTC
TRBV30	TRBJ1-5	NA	NA	CAWSDGPSNQPQHF	TGTGCCTGGAGTGACGGCCCCAGCAATCAGCCCCAGCATTTT
TRBV7-2	TRBJ2-7	NA	NA	CASSLAAGELYEQYF	TGTGCCAGCAGCTTAGCGGCAGGGGAATTATACGAGCAGTACTTC
TRBV30	TRBJ2-1	NA	NA	CAWSVLAGVDEQFF	TGTGCCTGGAGTGTGCTGGCAGGGGTCGATGAGCAGTTCTTC
TRBV19	TRBJ1-4	NA	NA	CASSIIGGDEKLFF	TGTGCCAGTAGTATAATTGGCGGCGATGAAAAACTGTTTTTT
TRBV7-2	TRBJ2-7	NA	NA	CASSLTVRAGEQYF	TGTGCCAGCAGCTTAACCGTCCGGGCCGGGGAGCAGTACTTC
TRBV5-1	TRBJ1-4	NA	NA	CASSSDGNEKLFF	TGCGCCAGCAGCTCGGACGGAAATGAAAAACTGTTTTTT
TRBV6-5	TRBJ2-2	NA	NA	CASALANTGELFF	TGTGCCAGCGCTCTAGCGAACACCGGGGAGCTGTTTTTT
TRBV19	TRBJ1-5	NA	NA	CASSIVGGSGNQPQHF	TGTGCCAGTAGTATAGTGGGGGGGTCGGGCAATCAGCCCCAGCATTTT
TRBV3-1/TRBV3-2	TRBJ1-2	NA	NA	CASSQERGGGYTF	TGTGCCAGCAGCCAAGAAAGGGGGGGTGGCTACACCTTC
TRBV15	TRBJ1-1	NA	NA	CATSREYRNTEAFF	TGTGCCACCAGCAGAGAGTATAGGAACACTGAAGCTTTCTTT
TRBV6-4	TRBJ2-7	TRBD2	NA	CASSDWESTSGRFQYF	TGTGCCAGCAGTGACTGGGAATCGACTAGCGGAAGATTCCAGTACTTC
TRBV5-4	TRBJ2-3	NA	NA	CASASGAADTQYF	TGTGCCAGCGCGTCGGGGGCTGCAGATACGCAGTATTTT
TRBV2	TRBJ1-3	NA	few	CASGLNSGNTIYF	TGTGCCAGCGGTCTTAACTCTGGAAACACCATATATTTT
TRBV9	TRBJ2-2	NA	NA	CASSVLSDTGELFF	TGTGCCAGCAGCGTTTTGTCAGACACCGGGGAGCTGTTTTTT
TRBV23-1	TRBJ1-6	NA	NA	CASSQSVPGDTNSPLHF	TGCGCCAGCAGTCAATCCGTACCGGGTGACACGAATTCACCCCTCCACTTT
TRBV7-2	TRBJ1-5	NA	NA	CASSLEAMGHQPQHF	TGTGCCAGCAGCTTAGAGGCGATGGGCCATCAGCCCCAGCATTTT
TRBV5-1	TRBJ1-2	TRBD1	NA	CASNPGTGVSNYGYTF	TGCGCCAGCAACCCTGGGACAGGGGTATCGAACTATGGCTACACCTTC
TRBV15	TRBJ1-3	TRBD1	NA	CATSRAGYGTGAVGNTIYF	TGTGCCACCAGCAGAGCGGGATACGGGACAGGGGCCGTTGGAAACACCATATATTTT
TRBV6-6	TRBJ1-6	TRBD1	NA	CASSLNTGGESPLHF	TGTGCCAGCAGCCTGAATACAGGGGGTGAATCACCCCTCCACTTT
TRBV9	TRBJ1-2	NA	NA	CASSPLVGTNYGYTF	TGTGCCAGCAGCCCGCTCGTTGGGACTAACTATGGCTACACCTTC
TRBV9	TRBJ1-1	TRBD1	NA	CASSVDRTGNTEAFF	TGTGCCAGCAGCGTAGACAGGACAGGGAACACTGAAGCTTTCTTT
TRBV7-8	TRBJ1-1	NA	NA	CASSLEGRKAFF	TGTGCCAGCAGCTTGGAGGGACGGAAAGCTTTCTTT
TRBV7-7	TRBJ2-7	NA	few	CASSPGPNYEQYF	TGTGCTAGCAGCCCGGGGCCAAACTACGAGCAGTACTTC
TRBV19	TRBJ1-1	NA	NA	CASRGERQGNTEAFF	TGTGCCAGTAGAGGGGAACGGCAGGGGAACACTGAAGCTTTCTTT
TRBV6-4	TRBJ1-2	TRBD1	NA	CASSEGQGAFGYTF	TGTGCCAGCAGCGAAGGACAGGGGGCTTTTGGCTACACCTTC
TRBV19	TRBJ1-1	NA	NA	CASSIFKEVRGATVTEAFF	TGTGCCAGTAGTATATTTAAGGAGGTGAGGGGGGCGACGGTCACTGAAGCTTTCTTT
TRBV25-1	TRBJ1-2	NA	NA	CASSEWRGSGVGYGYTF	TGTGCCAGCAGTGAATGGAGGGGGTCGGGAGTAGGGTATGGCTACACCTTC
TRBV7-3	TRBJ1-1	NA	NA	CASSLMGGLNTEAFF	TGTGCCAGCAGCTTGATGGGGGGCCTGAACACTGAAGCTTTCTTT
TRBV6-1	TRBJ2-1	NA	NA	CASSERLVGSLGSYNEQFF	TGTGCCAGCAGTGAGCGACTAGTGGGTTCCCTGGGGTCCTACAATGAGCAGTTCTTC